This passage covers 8 T cell receptor beta chains from one sample sequenced in a study of blood T cell repertoires in COVID-19. Libraries were prepared by immunoSEQ multiplex PCR; TCRdb keeps only in-frame clonotypes and omits some of them. The table includes roughly 310,000 clones, roughly 90% detected once. The sequenced material came from peripheral blood. The source is a woman aged 50 to 65 with active or convalescent COVID-19.

V gene TRBV7-6 combines with J gene TRBJ2-2; no definite D call. The CDR3 is 13 amino acids. The V gene's germline CDR1 is SGHVS and CDR2 FNYEAQ. The V end lost 1 base, the J end lost 6 bases, and 6 bases lay between the germline ends. This CDR3 reads CASSLELAGELFF. DNA for the CDR3: TGTGCCAGCAGCTTAGAGCTAGCCGGGGAGCTGTTTTTT.

On this clone: One base away lies a much larger clone, so this may be a sequencing read error. The J gene is TRBJ2-7, the V gene TRBV5-4; 9 bases map to TRBD2. Losses at the gene ends were 2 bases for V and 1 base for J; bases not matched to a gene: 1. The CDR3 totals 14 residues. CDR1 and CDR2 from the germline V gene are SGHNT and YYREEE (reference sequence). DNA for the CDR3: TGTGCCAGCAGCTTAAGCGGGAGGTCCTACGAGCAGTACTTC. Translation gives CASSLSGRSYEQYF.

The rearrangement uses TRBV6-5 and TRBJ1-3; 8 bases match TRBD1. This CDR3 is built from 15 residues. Germline CDR1 MNHEY, CDR2 SVGAGI. Germline trimming cut 0 bases from V and 4 bases from J; bases unmatched to any gene: 2. Here the CDR3 reads CASSYSGTGGNTIYF. The CDR3 DNA follows: TGTGCCAGCAGTTACTCCGGGACAGGCGGAAACACCATATATTTT.

This clone came up once. The chain carries TRBV30 and TRBJ2-7; a weak D match, TRBD2 (6 bases). Germline CDR1 GTSNPN, CDR2 SVGIG (reference sequence). CDR3 length: 13 amino acids. With 4 bases removed from V and 2 bases from J, the gap between germline ends came to 12 bases. CDR3 DNA: TGTGCCTGGAAAAACCGGGAGCCCTACGAGCAGTACTTC. Translation gives CAWKNREPYEQYF.

The J gene is TRBJ1-1, the V gene TRBV7-9; D is unresolved. This CDR3 has 12 amino acids. V shed 4 bases and J shed 1 base, with 4 bases lying between them. Germline V CDR1 and CDR2: SEHNR, FQNEAQ (reference sequence). The CDR3 reads CASSSENTEAFF. The CDR3 nucleotides are TGTGCCAGCAGCTCAGAGAACACTGAAGCTTTCTTT. Full variable domain (outside the CDR3, taken from reference TRBV7-9 and TRBJ1-1): DTGVSQNPRHKITKRGQNVTFRCDPISEHNRLYWYRQTLGQGPEFLTYFQNEAQLEKSRLLSDRFSAERPKGSFSTLEIQRTEQGDSAMYLCASSSENTEAFFGQGTRLTVV.

CDR3 coding DNA: TGTGCCAGCAGCCAACTTCGCCAGGGGATCACCGGGGAGCTGTTTTTT. It translates to CASSQLRQGITGELFF. V gene TRBV7-9 combines with J gene TRBJ2-2; D possibly corresponds to TRBD1 (6 bases). Germline V gene data show CDR1 as SEHNR and CDR2 as FQNEAQ (reference sequence). The CDR3 totals 16 residues. Trimming removed 5 bases at V and 4 bases at J, with 17 bases between.

J is TRBJ2-1 and V is TRBV7-2; 7 bases align to TRBD2. The CDR3 spans 17 residues. V trimming: 4 bases; J trimming: 4 bases; junction bases outside the gene matches: 13. From germline, CDR1 is SGHTA and CDR2 FQGNSA. CDR3 coding DNA: TGTGCCAGCAGCTACCCCGGGTGGGGGGGATCATACAATGAGCAGTTCTTC. Encoded protein: CASSYPGWGGSYNEQFF.

This clone was found once. The chain recombines TRBV10-1 with TRBJ2-1; 7 nucleotides agree with TRBD1. This CDR3 has 11 amino acids. Germline lookup yields CDR1 WNHNN and CDR2 SYGVQD (reference sequence). Trimming at V came to 9 bases and at J to 12 bases, leaving 8 bases not matched to a gene. The CDR3 sequence is CARIDRVGQFF. The CDR3 DNA follows: TGCGCCAGGATAGACAGGGTGGGGCAGTTCTTC.